This TCR beta chain was profiled in a study of neurological immune-mediated disorders. Details on this clonotype: Its antigen is unidentified.

Germline V gene sequence: CDR1 DFQATT, CDR2 SNEGSKA (reference sequence). The V and J ends lost 4 bases and 5 bases respectively, with 5 bases between them. CDR3 size: 10 residues. Source material was 2 million unsorted PBMCs, stored at -80 °C in RNAlater. TCRdb re-analysed the 5' RACE reads in MiXCR, keeping a single row per CDR3 protein. The data contain roughly 38,000 distinct CDR3 sequences, over 2% of them seen just once; the ten biggest clones take up about 12%. The study's findings and limits: Whereas HTLV-1-associated myelopathy showed the most TCR clonal expansion, multiple sclerosis showed the least, with levels below those of healthy controls. Phylogenetic grouping assigned the repertoires of 18 of 34 multiple sclerosis patients to one related-CDR3 cluster, which constitutes a possible signature. Any association between clinical or MRI features and the multiple sclerosis repertoire cluster was absent.

This TCR derives from a man younger than 40 with multiple sclerosis. The chain links TRBV20-1 to TRBJ2-5; D is uncertain. Sequencing was carried out using PBMCs. The CDR3 loop reads CSAIMETQYF. The CDR3 nucleotides are TGCAGTGCTATTATGGAGACCCAGTACTTC.